This is a list of T cell receptor beta chains from one sample in a study of cytomegalovirus exposure and HLA in healthy donors. Measured with immunoSEQ multiplex PCR; TCRdb has only the in-frame clones, and not every one. The data show 200,000 to 250,000 clones, 70% to 85% seen once. The sequenced sample consisted of PBMCs. Source of these receptors: a woman in her fifties or sixties in good health and CMV-seropositive. Both conserved end residues are trimmed from each CDR3. Rows give clone size only sometimes, using once, few, many, or a class for an expanded clone.

>.|TRBJ1-1|TRBV25-1
ASSAPWGGHESSEAF
>.|TRBJ2-7|TRBV18
ASSPILVSSSYEQY
>.|TRBJ1-2|TRBV7-8
ASSSEAGTGGYYGYT
>.|TRBJ1-2|TRBV7-2
ASSLAEYGYGYT
>once|TRBJ2-7|TRBV28
ASSPYRTGLAYEQY
>.|TRBJ1-5|TRBV15
ATSRDLQPQH
>.|TRBJ1-3|TRBV5-6
ASSLSIRGSGNTIY
>.|TRBJ2-7|TRBV6-1
ASNSGQSYEQY
>.|TRBJ2-1|TRBV30
AWSQRAGGPGEQF
>few|TRBJ1-1|TRBV7-9
ASSPPGRGDTEAF
>.|TRBJ1-2|TRBV5-1
ASSWGQGTNYGYT
>few|TRBJ1-2|TRBV27
ASSPTSGRNYGYT
>few|TRBJ1-4|TRBV6-1
ASSPNRDSLEKLF
>.|TRBJ2-6|TRBV19
ASSILAGGGSGANVLT
>.|TRBJ2-5|TRBV18
ASSPPLPEETQY
>.|TRBJ1-2|TRBV7-3
ASSQTPANYGYT
>.|TRBJ1-4|TRBV7-9
ASSLVGGLLNEKLF
>.|TRBJ1-5|TRBV25-1
ASIDRAMSNQPQH
>.|TRBJ2-2|TRBV11-2
ASTPRGRNTGELF
>.|TRBJ2-7|TRBV5-8
ASSLAGLSYEQY
>.|TRBJ1-1|TRBV7-9
ASSRDRSSGTEAF
>.|TRBJ2-7|TRBV19
ASSKGSEAGVSEQY
>.|TRBJ2-7|TRBV2
ASSEIGGRASEQY
>.|TRBJ2-1|TRBV9
ASSVEAGNAYNEQF
>.|TRBJ2-2|TRBV7-2
ASSPPRNTGELF
>.|TRBJ2-1|TRBV6-1
ASSPGTSGEDEQF
>.|TRBJ1-4|TRBV5-8
ASSRGQSNEKLF
>.|TRBJ1-2|TRBV5-6
ASSFDRVNYGYT
>.|TRBJ1-6|TRBV6-1
ATRGNRVNSPLH
>.|TRBJ2-7|TRBV5-4
ASSSPGASGSMNEQY
>few|TRBJ1-4|TRBV4-1
ASSQVGRARGEKLF
>.|.|TRBV9
ASSPQTGRPYEQY
>once|TRBJ1-5|TRBV29-1
SVGGQGNQPQH
>.|TRBJ2-7|TRBV5-1
ASTRRGIGSNEQY
>.|TRBJ2-1|TRBV5-1
ASSILQGRGNEQF
>.|TRBJ1-2|TRBV6-5
ASSVQENYGYT
>.|TRBJ1-4|TRBV4-1
ASRLSTANEKLF
>once|TRBJ2-5|TRBV18
ASSPGLAGVGQETQY
>.|TRBJ2-3|TRBV10-1
ASSERGLAGPTDTQY
>.|TRBJ2-1|TRBV30
AWSLSSYNEQF
>.|TRBJ1-6|TRBV7-2
ASSLERYSPLH
>.|TRBJ2-3|TRBV7-2
ASSSAPISGLTDTQY
>.|TRBJ2-7|TRBV10-3
AISGAGGMLYEQY
>few|TRBJ1-1|TRBV4-3
ASSQSGGGRMNTEAF
>once|TRBJ1-1|TRBV28
ASSLMGLPEAF
>.|TRBJ2-7|TRBV5-4
ASSLEDWDRVREQY
>.|TRBJ1-2|TRBV27
ASRDRGSGYGYT
>.|TRBJ1-6|TRBV7-9
ASSDVGGALH
>few|TRBJ2-1|TRBV9
ASSPRGGGYNEQF
>.|TRBJ1-1|TRBV6-1
ASGRRVAF
>.|TRBJ2-1|TRBV27
ASSSRGYNEQF
>.|TRBJ1-1|TRBV18
ASSLWGGEGNTEAF
>few|TRBJ2-1|TRBV9
ASSRRTSGDNEQF
>few|.|TRBV6-1
ASIHQGPEDEQY
>.|TRBJ1-6|TRBV4-2
ASSHSTGARSPLH
>.|TRBJ1-2|TRBV4-2
ASSQEEASYYGYT
>few|TRBJ1-2|TRBV6-5
ASGQGYGYT
>.|TRBJ2-4|TRBV5-1
ASSSDMKAKNIQY